These 16 T cell receptor beta chains share one sample of origin, sequenced in a study of T cell repertoires in cytomegalovirus infection. Their antigens remain unidentified. Each CDR3 protein gets one entry after TCRdb re-called the reads with MiXCR. Seen here are around 430,000 distinct CDR3 sequences, 42% observed once, and the top ten hold approximately 40%. Specimen: cultured PBMCs, collected from culture after CMV antigen stimulation. These receptors came from a human donor in good health (CMV status not recorded). Some clones in this sample may be carry-over from other donors' samples.

The chain joins TRBV7-6 to TRBJ2-1, with a possible D match to TRBD1 (5 bases). The CDR3 sequence is 13 residues long. Trimming stripped 0 bases from V and 9 bases from J, with 9 bases between. From germline, CDR1 is SGHVS and CDR2 FNYEAQ. Written as DNA, the CDR3 is TGTGCCAGCAGCTTAGCCGGACATGGTGAGCAGTTCTTC. It translates to CASSLAGHGEQFF.

The table lists this clonotype with a few counts. V usage is TRBV7-2 and J usage is TRBJ2-3, with 9 bases lining up with TRBD2. V was pared by 1 base and J by 5 bases, with 7 bases of the junction left unmatched. From germline, CDR1 is SGHTA and CDR2 FQGNSA. The CDR3 is 16 amino acids. The chain's CDR3 is CASSLGGGAVIDTQYF. The CDR3 DNA reads as TGTGCCAGCAGCTTAGGCGGGGGGGCCGTTATAGATACGCAGTATTTT.

The chain recombines TRBV12-3 or TRBV12-4 with TRBJ1-5, with 9 bases lining up with TRBD1. This CDR3 has 15 residues. V trimming: 1 base; J trimming: 5 bases; junction bases outside the gene matches: 3. CDR3 residues: CASSLGDRDHQPQHF. The DNA of the CDR3 is TGTGCCAGCAGTTTAGGGGACAGGGACCATCAGCCCCAGCATTTT.

This clonotype has only a few counts. The V call is TRBV11-2, the J call TRBJ2-1; 7 positions match TRBD1. Per germline, CDR1 SGHAT and CDR2 FQNNGV. The CDR3 totals 16 residues. V dropped 1 base and J dropped 10; count of bases not matched to a gene: 13. The CDR3 DNA is TGTGCCAGCAGCTTAGGACAGGGTGACCCCCTGGGAGAGCAGTTCTTC. Protein product: CASSLGQGDPLGEQFF.

This clonotype appeared a few times. The rearrangement links TRBV7-6 to TRBJ1-5; the D is unclear. The CDR3 length is 15 residues. Germline-derived CDR1 and CDR2 are SGHVS and FNYEAQ. Deletions cut 2 bases from V and 0 bases from J, with 8 bases between. The CDR3 is CASSLPENSNQPQHF. CDR3 sequence (DNA): TGTGCCAGCAGCTTACCAGAAAATAGCAATCAGCCCCAGCATTTT.

V gene TRBV19 combines with J gene TRBJ2-3; 7 bases agree with TRBD2. V was pared by 3 bases and J by 2 bases, with 8 bases of the junction left unmatched. The CDR3 covers 16 residues. Germline CDR1 is LNHDA and CDR2 is SQIVND (reference sequence). CDR3 coding DNA: TGTGCCAGTAGTATTCCCGGACTAGATGCCACAGATACGCAGTATTTT. Translating gives CASSIPGLDATDTQYF.

This clonotype has a handful of counts. The chain joins TRBV7-9 to TRBJ1-1, with D unclear. Germline CDR1 SEHNR, CDR2 FQNEAQ (reference sequence). V gave up 1 base and J gave up 4 bases, with 13 bases separating them. This CDR3 region has 15 residues. CDR3 bases: TGTGCCAGCAGCTTAGGCCCGGTCTACGGCACTGAAGCTTTCTTT. Its translation is CASSLGPVYGTEAFF.

The J gene is TRBJ2-7, the V gene TRBV7-3; D unclear. CDR1 SGHTA and CDR2 FQGTGA come from the germline V gene. V was cut by 3 bases and J by 0 bases, with 6 bases left in between. The CDR3 is 13 amino acids. The CDR3 reads CASSFFNSYEQYF. The CDR3 bases are TGTGCCAGCAGCTTTTTCAACTCCTACGAGCAGTACTTC. Full variable domain (missing parts from reference TRBV7-3 and TRBJ2-7): GAGVSQTPSNKVTEKGKYVELRCDPISGHTALYWYRQSLGQGPEFLIYFQGTGAADDSGLPNDRFFAVRPEGSVSTLKIQRTERGDSAVYLCASSFFNSYEQYFGPGTRLTVT.

CDR3: CASSLPSWGFNQPQHF. The CDR3 bases are TGCGCCAGCAGTCTCCCCTCGTGGGGGTTCAATCAGCCCCAGCATTTT. V usage is TRBV23-1 and J usage is TRBJ1-5; D may be TRBD1 (5 bases). TRBV23-1 is an open reading frame, and its role is uncertain. The CDR3 contains 16 residues. The germline V and J ends were trimmed by 4 bases and 3 bases, with 16 bases remaining between them.

This chain joins TRBV7-2 and TRBJ2-7; D gene unclear. Germline lookup yields CDR1 SGHTA and CDR2 FQGNSA. V lost 2 bases and J lost 2, with 7 bases in between. This CDR3 has 13 residues. Here the CDR3 DNA reads TGTGCCAGCAGCTTATCGGCAACCTACGAGCAGTACTTC. Residues: CASSLSATYEQYF.

This clonotype turned up a few times. The chain recombines TRBV7-2 with TRBJ1-6; no clear D. The CDR3 totals 13 residues. The germline V gene encodes CDR1 SGHTA and CDR2 FQGNSA. V dropped 3 bases and J dropped 11 bases, with 11 bases sitting between them. The CDR3 reads CASSFLGMTPLHF. In nucleotides, the CDR3 is TGTGCCAGCAGCTTTTTGGGCATGACACCCCTCCACTTT.

The chain combines TRBV5-1 with TRBJ2-1; unclear D gene. CDR3 size: 13 residues. The V gene's germline CDR1 is SGHRS and CDR2 YFSETQ. V gave up 2 bases and J gave up 6 bases, with 9 bases separating them. The CDR3 sequence: CASSFDPGNEQFF. CDR3 DNA sequence: TGCGCCAGCAGCTTCGACCCAGGCAATGAGCAGTTCTTC.

The chain is built from TRBV7-2 and TRBJ2-5; TRBD2 matches at 11 bases. From germline, CDR1 is SGHTA and CDR2 FQGNSA. This CDR3 is built from 17 residues. After removal of 3 bases from V and 5 bases from J, the junction contained 11 bases not matched to a gene. The DNA of the CDR3 is TGTGCCAGCAGCTTCGGCCTAGCGGGAGGCATCGGTGAGACCCAGTACTTC. Residues: CASSFGLAGGIGETQYF.

The chain links TRBV20-1 to TRBJ2-3, with TRBD2 matching over 16 bases. The CDR3 totals 17 residues. Germline CDR1 DFQATT, CDR2 SNEGSKA (reference sequence). V gave up 5 bases and J gave up 0 bases; unmatched junction bases: 5. For the CDR3, the DNA is TGCAGTGCTGGGGGACTAGCGGGAGGGATGAGCACAGATACGCAGTATTTT. This gives the protein CSAGGLAGGMSTDTQYF.

The gene calls are TRBV11-2 and TRBJ1-1; tentatively, D is TRBD1 (5 bases). Germline V CDR1 and CDR2: SGHAT, FQNNGV. The length of the CDR3 is 14 residues. The ends were cut back, 4 bases at V and 4 bases at J, with 13 bases in the middle. For the CDR3, the DNA is TGTGCCAGCAGCTATGGGGTTAGGGGCACTGAAGCTTTCTTT. Encoded protein: CASSYGVRGTEAFF.

This clonotype was seen more than once but under ten times. The rearrangement uses TRBV7-9 and TRBJ2-1, with D perhaps assigned TRBD1 or TRBD2 (6 bases each). V lost 5 bases and J lost 10, with 18 bases in between. CDR1 SEHNR and CDR2 FQNEAQ come from the germline V gene (reference sequence). The CDR3 covers 14 residues. As DNA, the CDR3 is TGTGCCAGCAGCACCGTTAGGGGGGCCTGGGAGCAGTTCTTC. Protein: CASSTVRGAWEQFF.